Presented here are 6 T cell receptor beta chains from one specimen sequenced in a study of blood T cell repertoires in COVID-19. The repertoire was sequenced with immunoSEQ multiplex PCR; TCRdb's copy has only in-frame clones and lacks some. The sample yields fewer than 200,000 clones, roughly 83% seen once. The sequenced sample consisted of PBMCs or T cells enriched from blood (not recorded which). These receptors were obtained from a woman in her forties or fifties who had recovered from COVID-19.

The gene calls are TRBV6-5 and TRBJ2-5; 10 nucleotides match TRBD1. V was pared by 2 bases and J by 4 bases, with 4 bases of the junction left unmatched. Germline V gene lookup returns CDR1 MNHEY and CDR2 SVGAGI. The CDR3 runs to 15 residues. Written as DNA, the CDR3 is TGTGCCAGCAGTTACGCGGGACAGGGGACAGAGACCCAGTACTTC. This gives the protein CASSYAGQGTETQYF.

With respect to this clone: This same CDR3 is encoded by further DNA sequences in the sample. The chain has TRBV7-9 and TRBJ2-7, with TRBD1 matching over 7 bases. Germline CDR1 SEHNR, CDR2 FQNEAQ (reference sequence). This CDR3 is 12 amino acids long. The V and J ends lost 5 bases and 3 bases, in that order; junction bases with no gene match: 1. The DNA for the CDR3 is TGTGCCAGCAGCCCAGGGGGCTACGAGCAGTACGTC. This encodes CASSPGGYEQYV.

The rearrangement joins TRBV6-2 or TRBV6-3 to TRBJ1-6; TRBD1 is a possible D gene (6 bases). V gave up 4 bases and J gave up 4 bases, with 8 bases separating them. Germline V gene lookup returns CDR1 MNHEY and CDR2 SVGEGT. CDR3 length equals 14 residues. The chain's CDR3 is CASSSQGYNSPLHF. The CDR3 DNA reads TGTGCCAGCAGTTCACAGGGATATAATTCACCCCTCCACTTT.

This chain links TRBV4-1 with TRBJ2-1, with 9 nucleotides matching TRBD1. Looked up from germline, CDR1 is MGHRA and CDR2 is YSYEKL. The CDR3 runs to 15 residues. Unmatched junction bases numbered 11, after V lost 5 bases and J lost 9 bases. CDR3 region: CASSIGTGPIGEQFF. In DNA, the CDR3 is TGCGCCAGCAGCATTGGGACAGGGCCTATCGGTGAGCAGTTCTTC.

The chain carries TRBV13 and TRBJ2-7; 7 positions agree with TRBD1. CDR1 and CDR2 (germline): PRHDT, FYEKMQ (reference sequence). The CDR3 is made up of 16 amino acids. With 1 base clipped from V and 7 bases from J, the junction kept 13 bases outside the gene matches. For the CDR3, the DNA is TGTGCCAGCAGCTTAGAACAGGGGCGTTTCCTTGGGGAGCAGTACGTC. Its protein product is CASSLEQGRFLGEQYV.

The chain has TRBV2 and TRBJ2-3, with 9 bases that match TRBD2. This CDR3 spans 18 amino acids. Losses at the gene ends were 6 bases for V and 4 bases for J; bases not matched to a gene: 17. Germline CDR1 SNHLY, CDR2 FYNNEI. The CDR3 sequence is CASRPGLARQAGPDTQYF. The CDR3 bases are TGTGCCAGCAGACCCGGACTAGCGCGGCAGGCGGGACCAGATACGCAGTATTTT.